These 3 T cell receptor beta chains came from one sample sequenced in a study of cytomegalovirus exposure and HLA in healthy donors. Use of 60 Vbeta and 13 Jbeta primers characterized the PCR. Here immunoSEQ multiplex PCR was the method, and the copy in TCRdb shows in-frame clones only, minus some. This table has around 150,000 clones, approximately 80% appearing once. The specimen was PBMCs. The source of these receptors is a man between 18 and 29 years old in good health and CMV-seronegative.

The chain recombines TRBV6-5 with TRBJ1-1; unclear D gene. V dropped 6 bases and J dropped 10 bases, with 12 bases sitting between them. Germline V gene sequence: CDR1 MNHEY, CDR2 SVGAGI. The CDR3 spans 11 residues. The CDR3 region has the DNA TGTGCCAGCAGGCAGACCCGGGGAGCTTTCTTT. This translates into CASRQTRGAFF.

CDR3 amino acids: CASSLGLAGKSSYNEQFF. CDR3 bases: TGCGCCAGCAGCTTGGGACTAGCGGGGAAAAGCTCCTACAATGAGCAGTTCTTC. The J gene is TRBJ2-1, the V gene TRBV5-1, with 11 bases that match TRBD2. The CDR3 sequence is 18 residues long. Germline V lookup: CDR1 SGHRS, CDR2 YFSETQ. Unmatched junction bases numbered 5, after V lost 0 bases and J lost 0 bases.

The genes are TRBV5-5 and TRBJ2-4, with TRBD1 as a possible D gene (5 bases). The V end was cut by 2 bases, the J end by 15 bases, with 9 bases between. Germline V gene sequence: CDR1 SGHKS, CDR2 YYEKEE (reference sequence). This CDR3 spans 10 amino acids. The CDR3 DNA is TGTGCCAGCAGCTTTGGTCAGGGGTACTTC. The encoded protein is CASSFGQGYF. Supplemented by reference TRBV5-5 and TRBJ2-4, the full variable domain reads DAGVTQSPTHLIKTRGQQVTLRCSPISGHKSVSWYQQVLGQGPQFIFQYYEKEERGRGNFPDRFSARQFPNYSSELNVNALLLGDSALYLCASSFGQGYFGAGTRLSVL.